This TCR beta chain was recorded in a study of cytomegalovirus exposure and HLA in healthy donors. Overall study findings and caveats: Some TCR beta chains (more than 150 of them) were listed as cytomegalovirus-associated.

PCR used 60 Vbeta primers and 13 Jbeta primers. Sequencing was performed with immunoSEQ multiplex PCR; in TCRdb, only in-frame clones are kept and a portion is missing. The sample lists more than 80,000 clones; around 74% were seen once. This clone was found once. What it recognizes is unknown. An end of the junction does not agree with germline; a read error may underlie this. The identical CDR3 is also encoded by other nucleotide sequences in the sample. Germline loops: CDR1 GTSNPN, CDR2 SVGIG (reference sequence). CDR3 length: 16 residues. Source material: PBMCs. The chain couples TRBV30 to TRBJ2-1; TRBD2 matches at 11 bases. This sequence originates from a woman in her sixties or seventies in good health and CMV-seropositive. The CDR3 protein is CAWRIAGGSSYNEQFF. CDR3 nucleotide sequence: TGTGCCTGGAGGATAGCGGGAGGGAGCTCCTATAATGAGCAGTTCTTC.